This TCR beta chain was recorded in a study of T cell repertoires in cytomegalovirus infection. About the research overall: In public TCR beta signatures, there were indications of both CMV infection and matching HLA type.

This clonotype showed up just a few times. What it binds is unknown. Germline CDR1 reads SGHVS; CDR2 reads FNYEAQ. This CDR3 spans 13 amino acids. V shed 1 base and J shed 14 bases, with 16 bases lying between them. Findings of the study overall: Public TCR beta family frequency separated CMV-and-HLA carriers, including in an independent cohort.

TCRdb reanalysed the reads using MiXCR and keeps one entry per CDR3 protein. The sample has about 180,000 distinct CDR3 sequences; about a sixth are singletons. The genes are TRBV7-6 and TRBJ2-3, with no clear D. What was sequenced was CD8+ T cells from PBMCs. The source is a human donor in good health (CMV status not recorded). Some clones in this sample may be carry-over from other donors' samples. CDR3 amino acids: CASSLDNSVGPYF. In DNA form, the CDR3 reads TGTGCCAGCAGCTTAGACAACAGTGTCGGTCCGTATTTT.